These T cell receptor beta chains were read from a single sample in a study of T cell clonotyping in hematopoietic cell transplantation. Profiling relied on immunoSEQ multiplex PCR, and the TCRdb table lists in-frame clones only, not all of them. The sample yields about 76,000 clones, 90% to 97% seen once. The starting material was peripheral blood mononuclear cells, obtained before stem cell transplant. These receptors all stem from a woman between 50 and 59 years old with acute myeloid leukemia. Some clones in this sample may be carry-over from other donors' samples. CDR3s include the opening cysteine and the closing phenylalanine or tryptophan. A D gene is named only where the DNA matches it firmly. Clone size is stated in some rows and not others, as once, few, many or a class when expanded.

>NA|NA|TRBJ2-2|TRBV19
CASSITPTGYTGELFF
TGTGCCAGTAGTATAACCCCTACAGGGTACACCGGGGAGCTGTTTTTT
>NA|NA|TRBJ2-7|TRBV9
CASSYTGIDEQYF
TGTGCCAGCAGCTATACAGGTATAGACGAGCAGTACTTC
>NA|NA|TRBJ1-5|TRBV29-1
CSVVAANNQPQHF
TGCAGCGTGGTGGCTGCGAATAATCAGCCCCAGCATTTT
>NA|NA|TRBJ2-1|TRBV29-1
CSVDIEGSPYNEQFF
TGCAGCGTTGACATTGAGGGCAGTCCTTACAATGAGCAGTTCTTC
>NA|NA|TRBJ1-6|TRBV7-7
CASSLHVLNSPLHF
TGTGCTAGCAGCTTACACGTCCTAAATTCACCCCTCCACTTT
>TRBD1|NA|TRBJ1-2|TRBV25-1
CASSETGTGGRGYTF
TGTGCCAGCAGTGAAACCGGGACAGGGGGCAGAGGCTACACCTTC
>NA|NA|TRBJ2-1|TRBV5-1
CASSGSGVRNEQFF
TGCGCCAGCAGCGGTTCAGGGGTCAGGAATGAGCAGTTCTTC
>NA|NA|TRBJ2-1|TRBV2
CASSDVGESYNEQFF
TGTGCCAGCAGTGATGTCGGGGAGTCCTACAATGAGCAGTTCTTC
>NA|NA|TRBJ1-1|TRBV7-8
CASSLARGGAVEAFF
TGTGCCAGCAGCTTAGCGAGGGGGGGCGCGGTTGAAGCTTTCTTT
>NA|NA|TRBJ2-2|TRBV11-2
CASSSTVSNTGELFF
TGTGCCAGCAGCTCGACAGTTTCGAACACCGGGGAGCTGTTTTTT
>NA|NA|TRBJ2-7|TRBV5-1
CASSLGPTGRTSPYEQYF
TGCGCCAGCAGTTTGGGCCCTACTGGCCGAACCAGTCCCTACGAGCAGTACTTC
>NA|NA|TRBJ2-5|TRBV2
CASTWILQETQYF
TGTGCCAGCACGTGGATCCTTCAAGAGACCCAGTACTTC
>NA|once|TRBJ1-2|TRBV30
CAWSVWDYGYTF
TGTGCCTGGAGTGTTTGGGACTATGGCTACACCTTC
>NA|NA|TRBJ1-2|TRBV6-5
CASIGPVYGYTF
TGTGCCAGCATCGGACCTGTTTATGGCTACACCTTC
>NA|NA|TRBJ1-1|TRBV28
CATTKVLNTEAFF
TGTGCCACCACTAAGGTCCTGAACACTGAAGCTTTCTTT
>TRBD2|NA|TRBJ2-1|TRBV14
CASSHPYSGTNYNEQFF
TGTGCCAGCAGCCACCCCTATAGCGGGACTAACTACAATGAGCAGTTCTTC
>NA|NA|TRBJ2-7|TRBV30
CAWSRSVGRAYEQYF
TGTGCCTGGAGCAGATCCGTGGGCAGGGCGTACGAGCAGTACTTC
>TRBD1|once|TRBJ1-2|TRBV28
CASRRDSQYYGYTF
TGTGCCAGCAGAAGGGACAGCCAGTACTATGGCTACACCTTC
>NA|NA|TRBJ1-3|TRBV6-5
CASSYSIRDIGNTIYF
TGTGCCAGCAGTTACTCGATACGAGATATTGGAAACACCATATATTTT
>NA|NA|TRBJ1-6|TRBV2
CASSDSNSPLHF
TGTGCCAGCAGTGACAGTAATTCACCCCTCCACTTT
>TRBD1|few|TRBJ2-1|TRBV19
CASSTRDRGSNEQFF
TGTGCCAGTAGTACCCGGGACAGGGGGAGCAATGAGCAGTTCTTC
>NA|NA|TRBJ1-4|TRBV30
CAWSQGWEKLFF
TGTGCCTGGAGTCAGGGTTGGGAAAAACTGTTTTTT
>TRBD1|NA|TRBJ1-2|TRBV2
CASSGDRAYGYTF
TGTGCCAGCAGTGGGGACAGGGCCTATGGCTACACCTTC
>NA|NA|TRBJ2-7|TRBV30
CAWSGIVTYEQYF
TGTGCCTGGAGTGGGATTGTAACCTACGAGCAGTACTTC
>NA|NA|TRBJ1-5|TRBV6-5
CASSLGLNQPQHF
TGTGCCAGCAGTCTCGGGCTTAATCAGCCCCAGCATTTT
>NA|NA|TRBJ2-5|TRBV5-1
CASSPLRTSRDETQYF
TGCGCCAGCAGCCCACTTCGGACATCTAGAGACGAGACCCAGTACTTC
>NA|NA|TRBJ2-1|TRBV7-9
CASSLAGGASGYNEQFF
TGTGCCAGCAGCTTAGCAGGGGGGGCTAGCGGATACAATGAGCAGTTCTTC
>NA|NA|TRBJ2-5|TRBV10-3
CAISESTEWETQYF
TGTGCCATCAGTGAGTCGACTGAATGGGAGACCCAGTACTTC
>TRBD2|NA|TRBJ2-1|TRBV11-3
CASSFSGGSYNEQFF
TGTGCCAGCAGCTTTAGCGGGGGTTCCTACAATGAGCAGTTCTTC
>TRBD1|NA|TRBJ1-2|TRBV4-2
CASNRQGRYGYTF
TGTGCCAGCAACCGACAGGGGAGGTATGGCTACACCTTC
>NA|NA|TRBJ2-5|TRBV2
CASSRDSGKQETQYF
TGTGCCAGCTCACGGGACTCTGGCAAACAAGAGACCCAGTACTTC
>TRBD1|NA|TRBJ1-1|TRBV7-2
CASSPWRGAGGTEAFF
TGTGCCAGCAGCCCCTGGAGGGGGGCAGGGGGCACTGAAGCTTTCTTT
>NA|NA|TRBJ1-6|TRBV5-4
CASSLAVNRPAPLHF
TGTGCCAGCAGCTTGGCCGTCAATCGTCCCGCACCCCTCCACTTT
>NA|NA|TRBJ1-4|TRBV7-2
CASRAGADEKLFF
TGTGCCAGCAGAGCGGGGGCGGATGAAAAACTGTTTTTT
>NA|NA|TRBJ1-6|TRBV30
CAWSVLSSYNSPLHF
TGTGCCTGGAGTGTACTTAGCTCCTATAATTCACCCCTCCACTTT